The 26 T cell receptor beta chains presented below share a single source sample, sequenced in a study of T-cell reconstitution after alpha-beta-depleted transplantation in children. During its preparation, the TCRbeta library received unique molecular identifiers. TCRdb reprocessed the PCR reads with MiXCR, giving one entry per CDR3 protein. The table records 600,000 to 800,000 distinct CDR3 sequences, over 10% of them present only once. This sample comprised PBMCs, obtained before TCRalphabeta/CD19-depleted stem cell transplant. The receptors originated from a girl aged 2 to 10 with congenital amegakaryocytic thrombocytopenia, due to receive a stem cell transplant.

The DNA of the CDR3 is TGCAGTGTTCCCACAGGGCCCTCCCGTTCGAACACTGAAGCTTTCTTT. Amino acids: CSVPTGPSRSNTEAFF. The V gene is TRBV20-1, the J gene TRBJ1-1; possible D gene TRBD1, 6 bases. The CDR3 totals 16 residues. Trimming removed 7 bases from V and 1 base from J, with 22 bases in between. The V gene's germline CDR1 is DFQATT and CDR2 SNEGSKA (reference sequence).

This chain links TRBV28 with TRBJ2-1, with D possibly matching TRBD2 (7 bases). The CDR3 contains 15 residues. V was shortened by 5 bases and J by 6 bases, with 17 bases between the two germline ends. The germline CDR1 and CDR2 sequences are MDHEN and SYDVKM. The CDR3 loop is CASSHTGGIGNEQFF. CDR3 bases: TGTGCCAGCAGTCACACGGGGGGCATTGGCAATGAGCAGTTCTTC.

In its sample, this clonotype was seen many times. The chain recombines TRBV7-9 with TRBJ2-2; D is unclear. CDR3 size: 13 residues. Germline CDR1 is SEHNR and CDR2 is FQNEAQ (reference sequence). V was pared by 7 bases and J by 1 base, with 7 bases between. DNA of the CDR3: TGTGCCAGCACTCCCGGGAACACCGGGGAGCTGTTTTTT. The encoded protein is CASTPGNTGELFF.

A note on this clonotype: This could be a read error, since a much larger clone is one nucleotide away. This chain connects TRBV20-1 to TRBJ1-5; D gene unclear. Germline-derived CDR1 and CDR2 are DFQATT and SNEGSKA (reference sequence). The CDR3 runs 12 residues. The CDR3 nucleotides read TGCGGTGCCCGACTTGAGAATCAGCCCCAGCATTTT. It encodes CGARLENQPQHF.

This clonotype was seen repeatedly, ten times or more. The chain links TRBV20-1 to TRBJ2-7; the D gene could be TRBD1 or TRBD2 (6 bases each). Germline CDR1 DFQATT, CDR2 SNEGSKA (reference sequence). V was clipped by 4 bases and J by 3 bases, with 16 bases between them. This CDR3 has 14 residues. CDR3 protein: CSAIYPGAYYEQYF. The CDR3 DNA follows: TGCAGTGCTATATACCCGGGGGCCTACTACGAGCAGTACTTC.

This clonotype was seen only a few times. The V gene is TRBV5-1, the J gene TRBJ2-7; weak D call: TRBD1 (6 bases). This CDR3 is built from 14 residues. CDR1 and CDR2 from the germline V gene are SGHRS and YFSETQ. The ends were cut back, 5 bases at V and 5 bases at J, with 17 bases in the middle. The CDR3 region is CASRSPGTFHEQYF. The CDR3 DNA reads TGCGCCAGCAGATCCCCCGGGACATTCCACGAGCAGTACTTC. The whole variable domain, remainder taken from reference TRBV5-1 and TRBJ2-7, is KAGVTQTPRYLIKTRGQQVTLSCSPISGHRSVSWYQQTPGQGLQFLFEYFSETQRNKGNFPGRFSGRQFSNSRSEMNVSTLELGDSALYLCASRSPGTFHEQYFGPGTRLTVT.

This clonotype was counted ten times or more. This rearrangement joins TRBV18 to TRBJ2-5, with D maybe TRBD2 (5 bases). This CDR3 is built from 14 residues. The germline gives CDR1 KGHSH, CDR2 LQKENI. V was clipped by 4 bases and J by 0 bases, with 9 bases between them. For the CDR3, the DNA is TGTGCCAGCTCACGGGGAGCGGACCAAGAGACCCAGTACTTC. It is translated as CASSRGADQETQYF.

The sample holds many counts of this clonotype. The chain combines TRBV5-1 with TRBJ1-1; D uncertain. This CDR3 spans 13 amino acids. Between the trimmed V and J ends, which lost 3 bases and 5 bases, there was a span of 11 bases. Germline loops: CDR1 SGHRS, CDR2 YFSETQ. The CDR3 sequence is CASSWAGRTEAFF. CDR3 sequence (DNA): TGCGCCAGCAGCTGGGCAGGAAGGACTGAAGCTTTCTTT. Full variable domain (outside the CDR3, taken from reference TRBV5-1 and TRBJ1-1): KAGVTQTPRYLIKTRGQQVTLSCSPISGHRSVSWYQQTPGQGLQFLFEYFSETQRNKGNFPGRFSGRQFSNSRSEMNVSTLELGDSALYLCASSWAGRTEAFFGQGTRLTVV.

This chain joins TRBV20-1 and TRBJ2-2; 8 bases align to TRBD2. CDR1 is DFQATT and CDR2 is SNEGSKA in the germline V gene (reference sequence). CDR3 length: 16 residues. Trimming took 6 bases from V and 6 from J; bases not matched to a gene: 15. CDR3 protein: CSATAAGGLKAGELFF. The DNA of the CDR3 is TGCAGTGCCACGGCCGCGGGAGGCTTGAAGGCCGGGGAGCTGTTTTTT.

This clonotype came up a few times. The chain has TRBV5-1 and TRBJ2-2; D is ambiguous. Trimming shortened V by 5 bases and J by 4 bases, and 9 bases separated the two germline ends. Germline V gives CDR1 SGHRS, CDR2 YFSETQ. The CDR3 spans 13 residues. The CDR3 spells CASRDSATGELFF. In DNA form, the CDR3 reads TGCGCCAGCAGGGATTCCGCCACCGGGGAGCTGTTTTTT.

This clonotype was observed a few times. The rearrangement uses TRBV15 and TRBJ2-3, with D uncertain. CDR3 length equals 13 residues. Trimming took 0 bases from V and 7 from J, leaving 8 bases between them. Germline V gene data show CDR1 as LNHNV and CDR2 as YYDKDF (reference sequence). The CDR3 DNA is TGTGCCACCAGCAGAGATCGGCAGAATACGCAGTATTTT. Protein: CATSRDRQNTQYF.

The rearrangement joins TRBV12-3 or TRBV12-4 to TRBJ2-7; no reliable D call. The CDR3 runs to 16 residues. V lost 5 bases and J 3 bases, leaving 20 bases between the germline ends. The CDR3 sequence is CASSLQPSATRYEQYF. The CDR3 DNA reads TGTGCCAGCAGTCTCCAACCCTCAGCGACGCGCTACGAGCAGTACTTC.

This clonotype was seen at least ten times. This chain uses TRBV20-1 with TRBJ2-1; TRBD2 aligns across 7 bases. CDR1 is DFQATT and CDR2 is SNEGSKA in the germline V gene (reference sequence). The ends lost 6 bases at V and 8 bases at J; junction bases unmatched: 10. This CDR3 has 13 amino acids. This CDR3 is CSAQGLLSHEQFF. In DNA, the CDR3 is TGCAGTGCGCAGGGACTACTGAGCCATGAGCAGTTCTTC.

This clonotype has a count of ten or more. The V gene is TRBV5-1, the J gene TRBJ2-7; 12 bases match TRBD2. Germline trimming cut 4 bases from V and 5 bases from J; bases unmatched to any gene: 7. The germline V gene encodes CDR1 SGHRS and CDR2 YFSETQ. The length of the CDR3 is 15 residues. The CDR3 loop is CASSRLAGDNNEQYF. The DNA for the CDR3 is TGCGCCAGCAGCCGACTAGCGGGAGACAATAACGAGCAGTACTTC. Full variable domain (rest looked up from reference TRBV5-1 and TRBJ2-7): KAGVTQTPRYLIKTRGQQVTLSCSPISGHRSVSWYQQTPGQGLQFLFEYFSETQRNKGNFPGRFSGRQFSNSRSEMNVSTLELGDSALYLCASSRLAGDNNEQYFGPGTRLTVT.

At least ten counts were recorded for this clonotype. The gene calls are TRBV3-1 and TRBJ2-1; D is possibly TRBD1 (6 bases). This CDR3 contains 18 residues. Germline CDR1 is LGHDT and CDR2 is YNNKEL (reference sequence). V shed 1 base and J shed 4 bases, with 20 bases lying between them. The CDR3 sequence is CASSQASYGSRGYNEQFF. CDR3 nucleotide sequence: TGTGCCAGCAGCCAAGCTTCTTACGGTAGCAGGGGTTACAATGAGCAGTTCTTC.

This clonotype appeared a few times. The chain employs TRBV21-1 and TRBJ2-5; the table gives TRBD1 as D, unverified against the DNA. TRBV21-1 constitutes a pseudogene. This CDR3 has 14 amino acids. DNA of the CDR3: TGTGCCAGCAGCAAAGCCGACAGGCTCGAGACCCAGTACTTC. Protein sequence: CASSKADRLETQYF.

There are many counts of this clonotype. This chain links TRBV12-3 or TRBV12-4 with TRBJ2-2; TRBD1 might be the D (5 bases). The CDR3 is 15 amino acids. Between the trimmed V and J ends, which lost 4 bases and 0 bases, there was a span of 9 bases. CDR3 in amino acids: CASSSDIANTGELFF. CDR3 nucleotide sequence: TGTGCCAGCAGTTCGGACATTGCGAACACCGGGGAGCTGTTTTTT.

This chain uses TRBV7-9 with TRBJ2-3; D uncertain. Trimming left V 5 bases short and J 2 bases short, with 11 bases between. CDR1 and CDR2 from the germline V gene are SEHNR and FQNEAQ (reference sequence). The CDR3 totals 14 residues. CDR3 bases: TGTGCCAGCAGCGATGCGGACGACACAGATACGCAGTATTTT. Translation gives CASSDADDTDTQYF. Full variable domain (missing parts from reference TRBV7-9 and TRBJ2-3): DTGVSQNPRHKITKRGQNVTFRCDPISEHNRLYWYRQTLGQGPEFLTYFQNEAQLEKSRLLSDRFSAERPKGSFSTLEIQRTEQGDSAMYLCASSDADDTDTQYFGPGTRLTVL.

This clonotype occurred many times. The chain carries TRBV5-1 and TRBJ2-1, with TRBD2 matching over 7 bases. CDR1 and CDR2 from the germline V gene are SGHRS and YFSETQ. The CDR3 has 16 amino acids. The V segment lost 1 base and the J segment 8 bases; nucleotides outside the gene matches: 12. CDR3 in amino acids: CASSLLGGSIIDEQFF. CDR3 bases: TGCGCCAGCAGCTTGTTAGGCGGGAGCATCATCGATGAGCAGTTCTTC.

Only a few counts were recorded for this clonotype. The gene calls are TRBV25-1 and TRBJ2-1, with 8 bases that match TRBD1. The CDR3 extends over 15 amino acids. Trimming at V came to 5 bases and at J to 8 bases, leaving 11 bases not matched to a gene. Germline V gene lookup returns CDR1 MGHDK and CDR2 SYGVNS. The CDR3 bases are TGTGCCAGCAGTAAACTCGACAGGGGTGGGGATGAGCAGTTCTTC. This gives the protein CASSKLDRGGDEQFF.

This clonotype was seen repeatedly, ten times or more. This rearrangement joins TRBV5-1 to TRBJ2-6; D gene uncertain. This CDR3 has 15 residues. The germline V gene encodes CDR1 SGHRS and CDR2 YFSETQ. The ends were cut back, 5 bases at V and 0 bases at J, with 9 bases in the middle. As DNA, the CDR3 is TGCGCCAGCAGTCCTCTTCTCTCTGGGGCCAACGTCCTGACTTTC. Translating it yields CASSPLLSGANVLTF.

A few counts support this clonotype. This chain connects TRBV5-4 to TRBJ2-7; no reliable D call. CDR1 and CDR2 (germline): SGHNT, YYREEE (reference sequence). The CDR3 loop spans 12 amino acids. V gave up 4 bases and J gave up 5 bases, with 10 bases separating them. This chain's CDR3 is CASSRTENEQYF. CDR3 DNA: TGTGCCAGCAGCCGGACCGAGAACGAGCAGTACTTC.

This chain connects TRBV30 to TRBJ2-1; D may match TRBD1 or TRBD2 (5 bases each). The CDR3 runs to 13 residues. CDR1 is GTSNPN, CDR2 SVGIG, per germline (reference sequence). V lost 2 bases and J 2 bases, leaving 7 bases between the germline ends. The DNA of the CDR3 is TGTGCCTGGAGTCTGGGGGCCTACAATGAGCAGTTCTTC. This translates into CAWSLGAYNEQFF. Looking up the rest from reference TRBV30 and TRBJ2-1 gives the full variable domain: SQTIHQWPATLVQPVGSPLSLECTVEGTSNPNLYWYRQAAGRGLQLLFYSVGIGQISSEVPQNLSASRPQDRQFILSSKKLLLSDSGFYLCAWSLGAYNEQFFGPGTRLTVL.

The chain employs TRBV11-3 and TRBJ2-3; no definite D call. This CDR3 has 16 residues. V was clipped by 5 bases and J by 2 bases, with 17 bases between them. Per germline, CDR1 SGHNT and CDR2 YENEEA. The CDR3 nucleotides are TGTGCCAGCAGCCGTACCCCAGGCGCACTCACAGATACGCAGTATTTT. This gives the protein CASSRTPGALTDTQYF.

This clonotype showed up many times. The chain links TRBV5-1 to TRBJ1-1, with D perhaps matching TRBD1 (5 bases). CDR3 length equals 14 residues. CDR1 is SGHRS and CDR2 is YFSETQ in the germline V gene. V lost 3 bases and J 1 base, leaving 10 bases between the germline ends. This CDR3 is CASSSLTENTEAFF. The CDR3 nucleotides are TGCGCCAGCAGCTCGTTGACAGAGAACACTGAAGCTTTCTTT.

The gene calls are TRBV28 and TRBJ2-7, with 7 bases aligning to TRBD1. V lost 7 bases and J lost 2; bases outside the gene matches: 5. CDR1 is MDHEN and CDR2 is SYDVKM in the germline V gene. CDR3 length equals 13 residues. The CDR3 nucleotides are TGTGCCAGCAACGGACAGGAGACCTACGAGCAGTACTTC. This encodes CASNGQETYEQYF. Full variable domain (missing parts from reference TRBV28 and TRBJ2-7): DVKVTQSSRYLVKRTGEKVFLECVQDMDHENMFWYRQDPGLGLRLIYFSYDVKMKEKGDIPEGYSVSREKKERFSLILESASTNQTSMYLCASNGQETYEQYFGPGTRLTVT.